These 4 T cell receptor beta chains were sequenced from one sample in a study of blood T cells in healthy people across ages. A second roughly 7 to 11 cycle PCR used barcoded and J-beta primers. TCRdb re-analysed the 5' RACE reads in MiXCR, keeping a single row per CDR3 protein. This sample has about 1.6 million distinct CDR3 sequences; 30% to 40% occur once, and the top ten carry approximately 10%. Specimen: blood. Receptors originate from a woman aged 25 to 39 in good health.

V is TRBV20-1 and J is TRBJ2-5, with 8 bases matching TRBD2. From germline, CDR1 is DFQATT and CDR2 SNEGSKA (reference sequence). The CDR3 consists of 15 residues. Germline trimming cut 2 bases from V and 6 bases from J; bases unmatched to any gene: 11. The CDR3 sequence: CSARPGRGGTKTQYF. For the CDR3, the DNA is TGCAGTGCTAGACCCGGGCGCGGGGGGACGAAGACCCAGTACTTC.

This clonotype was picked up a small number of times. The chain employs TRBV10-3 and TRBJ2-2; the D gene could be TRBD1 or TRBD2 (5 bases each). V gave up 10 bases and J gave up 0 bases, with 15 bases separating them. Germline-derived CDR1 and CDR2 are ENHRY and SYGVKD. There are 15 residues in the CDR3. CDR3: CANSLGAANTGELFF. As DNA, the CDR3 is TGTGCCAACTCCCTCGGGGCAGCGAACACCGGGGAGCTGTTTTTT.

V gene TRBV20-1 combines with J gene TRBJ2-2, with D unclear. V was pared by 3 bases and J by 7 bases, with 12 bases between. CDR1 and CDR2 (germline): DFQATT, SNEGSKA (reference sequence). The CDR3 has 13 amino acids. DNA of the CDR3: TGCAGTGCTAGGGACCTCTGGAACGGGGAGCTGTTTTTT. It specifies CSARDLWNGELFF.

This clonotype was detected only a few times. The CDR3: CASSLAGRLTDTQYF. The CDR3, as DNA: TGTGCCAGCAGCTTGGCGGGCAGACTCACAGATACGCAGTATTTT. The J gene is TRBJ2-3, the V gene TRBV5-4; no clear D gene. CDR1 SGHNT and CDR2 YYREEE come from the germline V gene (reference sequence). Trimming took off 0 bases at V and 2 bases at J, with 10 bases between the two ends. The CDR3 contains 15 residues.